These 21 T cell receptor beta chains share one sample of origin, sequenced in a study of OX40 agonist ivuxolimab in advanced cancers. Using immunoSEQ multiplex PCR, the repertoire was profiled, and TCRdb retains in-frame clones only, with some absent. Of just over 80,000 clones listed, around 90% are singletons. The material was CD4+ or CD8+ T cells sorted from blood, obtained in a trial of the OX40 agonist ivuxolimab. These TCRs come from an adult with an advanced solid tumor such as melanoma, head and neck, liver or kidney cancer.

Worth noting for this clone: The sample has other DNA sequences that encode this CDR3 too. The rearrangement uses TRBV7-9 and TRBJ2-5; D unresolved. This CDR3 spans 11 amino acids. Trimming stripped 1 base from V and 5 bases from J, with 2 bases between. Germline CDR1 is SEHNR and CDR2 is FQNEAQ (reference sequence). CDR3 bases: TGTGCCAGCAGCTTAGTGGAGACCCAGTACTTC. Its protein is CASSLVETQYF. The variable domain in full, completed from reference TRBV7-9 and TRBJ2-5, reads DTGVSQNPRHKITKRGQNVTFRCDPISEHNRLYWYRQTLGQGPEFLTYFQNEAQLEKSRLLSDRFSAERPKGSFSTLEIQRTEQGDSAMYLCASSLVETQYFGPGTRLLVL.

The chain has TRBV20-1 and TRBJ1-2; D not certain. V lost 6 bases and J lost 6, with 8 bases in between. Per germline, CDR1 DFQATT and CDR2 SNEGSKA (reference sequence). There are 10 residues in the CDR3. CDR3 bases: TGCAGTGCAAGGGAAAATGGCTACACCTTC. Translating it yields CSARENGYTF.

The genes are TRBV12-2 and TRBJ2-5. TRBV12-2 is tagged as a pseudogene. CDR3 length: 12 amino acids. The CDR3 DNA follows: TGTGCAAGTCGCTCCTCCAGCGAGACCCAGTACTTC. Amino acid sequence: CASRSSSETQYF.

This chain connects TRBV10-2 to TRBJ2-1; D gene unclear. This CDR3 comprises 11 residues. V lost 1 base, J lost 9 bases, and 4 bases lay in between. Germline CDR1 reads WSHSY; CDR2 reads SAAADI. This CDR3 reads CASSEFVEQFF. The CDR3 bases are TGCGCCAGCAGTGAGTTCGTTGAGCAGTTCTTC.

This chain connects TRBV5-5 to TRBJ2-3, with a possible D match to TRBD2 (5 bases). V shed 1 base and J shed 2 bases, with 14 bases lying between them. CDR1 and CDR2 from the germline V gene are SGHKS and YYEKEE (reference sequence). The CDR3 has 16 amino acids. The CDR3 DNA reads as TGTGCCAGCAGCTTGTTCGGGGTAAGGGCCACAGATACGCAGTATTTT. Protein: CASSLFGVRATDTQYF.

J is TRBJ2-2 and V is TRBV6-1, with TRBD2 identical over 8 bases. The CDR3 has 15 amino acids. Germline V gene data show CDR1 as MNHNS and CDR2 as SASEGT. Trimming removed 7 bases from V and 0 bases from J; junction bases left unmatched: 4. CDR3 residues: CASKAGDSNTGELFF. The DNA for the CDR3 is TGTGCCAGCAAAGCGGGGGACTCGAACACCGGGGAGCTGTTTTTT.

This clone was observed once. The rearrangement uses TRBV9 and TRBJ1-6; 8 nucleotides align to TRBD1. V shed 0 bases and J 7 bases; nucleotides not matched to a gene: 6. The CDR3 has 16 amino acids. Germline CDR1 and CDR2: SGDLS and YYNGEE. The CDR3 region is CASSVAPRQGNSPLHF. The DNA of the CDR3 is TGTGCCAGCAGCGTAGCCCCCCGACAGGGGAATTCACCCCTCCACTTT.

The rearrangement uses TRBV7-9 and TRBJ2-7, with 8 bases lining up with TRBD1. V lost 5 bases, J lost 5 bases, and 2 bases stayed unmatched. The CDR3 consists of 12 residues. Germline loops: CDR1 SEHNR, CDR2 FQNEAQ (reference sequence). The CDR3 DNA sequence: TGTGCCAGCAGCCTGACAGGGGACGAGCAGTACGTC. Its translation is CASSLTGDEQYV.

This sequence joins TRBV28 and TRBJ2-5; TRBD1 might be the D (5 bases). Trimming pared 2 bases from V and 2 bases from J, leaving 9 bases between. The CDR3 spans 14 residues. Germline CDR1 and CDR2: MDHEN and SYDVKM. CDR3 loop: CASSLPQGQETQYF. The DNA for the CDR3 is TGTGCCAGCAGTTTACCTCAGGGACAAGAGACCCAGTACTTC. The full variable domain, in which reference TRBV28 and TRBJ2-5 provide the parts outside the CDR3, is DVKVTQSSRYLVKRTGEKVFLECVQDMDHENMFWYRQDPGLGLRLIYFSYDVKMKEKGDIPEGYSVSREKKERFSLILESASTNQTSMYLCASSLPQGQETQYFGPGTRLLVL.

The chain carries TRBV5-6 and TRBJ2-3; tentative D call: TRBD1 (6 bases). Germline-derived CDR1 and CDR2 are SGHDT and YYEEEE. The CDR3 length is 15 residues. V was cut by 1 base and J by 1 base, with 10 bases left in between. Here the CDR3 DNA reads TGTGCCAGCAGCTTGTTCAGGGGCGGCACAGATACGCAGTATTTT. Protein product: CASSLFRGGTDTQYF.

The rearrangement links TRBV27 to TRBJ2-2, with no clear D. The CDR3 sequence is 15 residues long. Germline-derived CDR1 and CDR2 are MNHEY and SMNVEV (reference sequence). V lost 4 bases and J 2 bases, leaving 11 bases between the germline ends. CDR3 loop: CASSSTLHNTGELFF. The DNA of the CDR3 is TGTGCCAGCAGTTCTACGCTCCATAACACCGGGGAGCTGTTTTTT.

The chain carries TRBV7-9 and TRBJ2-1; tentative D call: TRBD2 (5 bases). V lost 1 base to trimming and J lost 9 bases, with 10 bases between them. Germline values: CDR1 SEHNR, CDR2 FQNEAQ (reference sequence). The CDR3 sequence is 13 residues long. The CDR3 region has the DNA TGTGCCAGCAGCTTAGTCCGAGGGAGTGAGCAGTTCTTC. This gives the protein CASSLVRGSEQFF. The full variable domain, its missing parts supplied by reference TRBV7-9 and TRBJ2-1, is DTGVSQNPRHKITKRGQNVTFRCDPISEHNRLYWYRQTLGQGPEFLTYFQNEAQLEKSRLLSDRFSAERPKGSFSTLEIQRTEQGDSAMYLCASSLVRGSEQFFGPGTRLTVL.

V usage is TRBV19 and J usage is TRBJ1-1, with 12 bases lining up with TRBD1. The ends lost 5 bases at V and 4 bases at J; junction bases unmatched: 5. The germline CDR1 and CDR2 sequences are LNHDA and SQIVND (reference sequence). The CDR3 is 15 amino acids. As DNA, the CDR3 is TGTGCCAGTAGTCCCTGGGACAGGGGGCTCACTGAAGCTTTCTTT. Its translation is CASSPWDRGLTEAFF.

This clone was seen once. The chain carries TRBV7-2 and TRBJ2-5, with 9 nucleotides matching TRBD2. The germline V gene encodes CDR1 SGHTA and CDR2 FQGNSA. The CDR3 length is 14 residues. The junction had 6 bases not matched to a gene; V was cut back by 5 bases and J by 5 bases. The CDR3 region is CASSPGTSTETQYF. CDR3 in DNA: TGTGCCAGCAGCCCGGGGACTAGCACCGAGACCCAGTACTTC.

The count of this clone is one. CDR3 coding DNA: TGTGCCAGCCGGGCTTGGGGGCGGGACACCGGGGAGCTGTTTTTT. It is translated as CASRAWGRDTGELFF. This chain uses TRBV5-6 with TRBJ2-2; D might be TRBD1 (6 bases). V dropped 7 bases and J dropped 3 bases, with 16 bases sitting between them. Germline lookup yields CDR1 SGHDT and CDR2 YYEEEE. The CDR3 contains 15 residues.

V gene TRBV7-8 combines with J gene TRBJ1-2, with TRBD1 matching 7 bases. CDR1 is SGHVS and CDR2 is FQNEAQ in the germline V gene. V gave up 1 base and J gave up 9 bases; unmatched junction bases: 5. The CDR3 loop spans 13 amino acids. CDR3 DNA sequence: TGTGCCAGCAGCTTAGGCCAGGGGGGCAGCTACACCTTC. Translation gives CASSLGQGGSYTF.

This chain links TRBV28 with TRBJ1-1; D is undetermined. The CDR3 spans 14 residues. The germline CDR1 and CDR2 sequences are MDHEN and SYDVKM. The germline V and J ends were trimmed by 7 bases and 3 bases, with 15 bases remaining between them. The CDR3 here is CASKAPAGYTEAFF. The CDR3 coding sequence is TGTGCCAGCAAGGCCCCGGCGGGGTACACTGAAGCTTTCTTT. Variable domain in full (rest from reference TRBV28 and TRBJ1-1): DVKVTQSSRYLVKRTGEKVFLECVQDMDHENMFWYRQDPGLGLRLIYFSYDVKMKEKGDIPEGYSVSREKKERFSLILESASTNQTSMYLCASKAPAGYTEAFFGQGTRLTVV.

The chain recombines TRBV7-2 with TRBJ2-1; D remains ambiguous. The V end was cut by 0 bases, the J end by 5 bases, with 8 bases between. The CDR3 totals 14 residues. In germline, CDR1 is SGHTA, CDR2 FQGNSA. Here the CDR3 DNA reads TGTGCCAGCAGCTTAGCGTCTATAAACAATGAGCAGTTCTTC. It specifies CASSLASINNEQFF.

The chain recombines TRBV7-2 with TRBJ2-5; D call uncertain. Germline V gene sequence: CDR1 SGHTA, CDR2 FQGNSA. V lost 2 bases to trimming and J lost 1 base, with 2 bases between them. This CDR3 spans 12 amino acids. The chain's CDR3 is CASSLLQETQYF. CDR3 nucleotides: TGTGCCAGCAGCTTACTCCAAGAGACCCAGTACTTC.

This chain connects TRBV7-9 to TRBJ2-1, with D uncertain. This CDR3 is built from 13 residues. Germline assignment: CDR1 SEHNR and CDR2 FQNEAQ (reference sequence). The ends were cut back, 3 bases at V and 13 bases at J, with 16 bases in the middle. CDR3 in DNA: TGTGCCAGCAGCTTTCTACTGGGCCTGGGACAGTTCTTC. Translated: CASSFLLGLGQFF.

The chain carries TRBV11-3 and TRBJ2-7; TRBD1 agrees at 8 bases. The CDR3 has 13 amino acids. J gave up 7 bases and V 6 bases, and 8 bases lay outside the gene matches. Germline CDR1 is SGHNT and CDR2 is YENEEA. CDR3 loop: CASSSTGAREQYF. In DNA form, the CDR3 reads TGTGCCAGCAGTTCGACAGGGGCGAGGGAGCAGTACTTC.